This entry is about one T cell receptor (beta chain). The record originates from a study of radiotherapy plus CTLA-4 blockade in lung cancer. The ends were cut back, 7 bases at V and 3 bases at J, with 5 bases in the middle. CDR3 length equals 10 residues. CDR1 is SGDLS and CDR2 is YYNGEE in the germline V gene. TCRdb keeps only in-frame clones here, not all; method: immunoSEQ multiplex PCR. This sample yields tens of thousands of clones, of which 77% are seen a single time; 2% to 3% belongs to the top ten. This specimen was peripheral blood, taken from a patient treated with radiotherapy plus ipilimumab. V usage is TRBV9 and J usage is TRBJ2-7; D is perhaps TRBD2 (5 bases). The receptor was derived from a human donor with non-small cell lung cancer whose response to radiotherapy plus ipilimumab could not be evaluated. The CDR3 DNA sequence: TGTGCCAGCGCGGGCTACGAGCAGTACTTC. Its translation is CASAGYEQYF.